The 17 T cell receptor beta chains listed next were all sequenced from one sample in a study of cytomegalovirus exposure and HLA in healthy donors. Primers included in the PCR were 60 Vbeta and 13 Jbeta primers. Here immunoSEQ multiplex PCR was the method, and the copy in TCRdb shows in-frame clones only, minus some. This table holds over 150,000 clones, around 79% found once. Sequencing used PBMCs. All receptors derive from a woman in her 40s in good health and CMV-seropositive.

This chain links TRBV4-1 with TRBJ2-7; perhaps TRBD2 as D (7 bases). This CDR3 has 14 residues. V was clipped by 1 base and J by 7 bases, with 14 bases between them. Germline CDR1 reads MGHRA; CDR2 reads YSYEKL. CDR3 sequence: CASSQGGGGWEQYF. CDR3 bases: TGCGCCAGCAGCCAAGGTGGGGGGGGCTGGGAGCAGTACTTC.

V gene TRBV7-2 combines with J gene TRBJ2-2; D is undetermined. From germline, CDR1 is SGHTA and CDR2 FQGNSA. The ends were cut back, 5 bases at V and 7 bases at J, with 11 bases in the middle. The CDR3 length is 13 residues. In DNA form, the CDR3 reads TGTGCCAGCAGCCCAACGACTTTCGGGGAGCTGTTTTTT. It specifies CASSPTTFGELFF. Using reference TRBV7-2 and TRBJ2-2 for the parts outside the CDR3, the full variable domain is GAGVSQSPSNKVTEKGKDVELRCDPISGHTALYWYRQSLGQGLEFLIYFQGNSAPDKSGLPSDRFSAERTGGSVSTLTIQRTQQEDSAVYLCASSPTTFGELFFGEGSRLTVL.

The chain uses TRBV2 and TRBJ1-1; TRBD1 might be the D (6 bases). CDR3 length equals 15 residues. V dropped 4 bases and J dropped 0 bases, with 12 bases sitting between them. Germline V gene lookup returns CDR1 SNHLY and CDR2 FYNNEI. CDR3 DNA sequence: TGTGCCAGCAGTGGCCCCGCAGGGGTGAACACTGAAGCTTTCTTT. Protein: CASSGPAGVNTEAFF.

V is TRBV5-1 and J is TRBJ1-3; 10 nucleotides match TRBD1. J was trimmed by 4 bases and V by 0 bases; bases with no gene match: 4. The germline V gene has CDR1 SGHRS and CDR2 YFSETQ. CDR3 length equals 16 residues. The CDR3 nucleotides read TGCGCCAGCAGCTTGGGAGGGACAGGGGTCGGAAACACCATATATTTT. Translated: CASSLGGTGVGNTIYF.

The chain links TRBV7-2 to TRBJ2-1, with 7 bases that match TRBD2. V was pared by 3 bases and J by 8 bases, with 10 bases of the junction left unmatched. The CDR3 runs to 15 residues. Germline V CDR1 and CDR2: SGHTA, FQGNSA. The CDR3 coding sequence is TGTGCCAGCAGCTTCCTGGGAGGGGCCAGACATGAGCAGTTCTTC. Encoded protein: CASSFLGGARHEQFF.

The chain is built from TRBV4-3 and TRBJ1-4; 9 positions agree with TRBD1. The germline V gene encodes CDR1 LGHNA and CDR2 YSLEER. CDR3 length: 19 residues. After removal of 4 bases from V and 4 bases from J, the junction contained 16 bases not matched to a gene. In DNA, the CDR3 is TGCGCCAGCAGCCCGACTACTCCCGGGACAGGGTTGATTAATGAAAAACTGTTTTTT. Translating gives CASSPTTPGTGLINEKLFF.

The V gene is TRBV28, the J gene TRBJ1-2, with 7 bases that match TRBD1. CDR1 MDHEN and CDR2 SYDVKM come from the germline V gene. V shed 5 bases, J shed 0 bases, and the junction held 6 bases outside the gene matches. The CDR3 consists of 15 residues. The CDR3 sequence is CASSLGTVANYGYTF. CDR3 DNA sequence: TGTGCCAGCAGTCTCGGGACAGTAGCTAACTATGGCTACACCTTC.

The chain joins TRBV9 to TRBJ1-1; 8 bases match TRBD1. The V gene end was trimmed by 3 bases and the J gene end by 3 bases; junction bases not matched to a gene: 4. CDR1 SGDLS and CDR2 YYNGEE come from the germline V gene. The CDR3 has 14 amino acids. The CDR3 here is CASSAGGYDTEAFF. The CDR3 DNA reads as TGTGCCAGCAGCGCAGGGGGCTATGACACTGAAGCTTTCTTT. The variable domain in full, with the rest retrieved from reference TRBV9 and TRBJ1-1, is DSGVTQTPKHLITATGQRVTLRCSPRSGDLSVYWYQQSLDQGLQFLIQYYNGEERAKGNILERFSAQQFPDLHSELNLSSLELGDSALYFCASSAGGYDTEAFFGQGTRLTVV.

The CDR3 DNA reads as TGTGCCAGCTCGCGGGGACAGGAGAGTACTGAAGCTTTCTTT. The encoded protein is CASSRGQESTEAFF. This chain uses TRBV18 with TRBJ1-1, with TRBD1 matching over 8 bases. This CDR3 comprises 14 residues. CDR1 KGHSH and CDR2 LQKENI come from the germline V gene. With V trimmed by 6 bases and J by 5 bases, 8 bases remained unmatched. Full variable domain (outside the CDR3, taken from reference TRBV18 and TRBJ1-1): NAGVMQNPRHLVRRRGQEARLRCSPMKGHSHVYWYRQLPEEGLKFMVYLQKENIIDESGMPKERFSAEFPKEGPSILRIQQVVRGDSAAYFCASSRGQESTEAFFGQGTRLTVV.

J is TRBJ1-1 and V is TRBV7-2; D may be TRBD1 (5 bases). Germline-derived CDR1 and CDR2 are SGHTA and FQGNSA. Trimming stripped 1 base from V and 4 bases from J, with 13 bases between. CDR3 length: 15 amino acids. CDR3 loop: CASSLGQPGGTEAFF. Written as DNA, the CDR3 is TGTGCCAGCAGCTTAGGTCAACCGGGGGGCACTGAAGCTTTCTTT.

V usage is TRBV19 and J usage is TRBJ2-2; D gene ambiguous. In germline, CDR1 is LNHDA, CDR2 SQIVND (reference sequence). The CDR3 is made up of 14 amino acids. The V and J ends lost 1 base and 4 bases respectively, with 7 bases between them. The CDR3 DNA reads as TGTGCCAGTAGTATAGGGGCAGCCACCGGGGAGCTGTTTTTT. This sequence encodes CASSIGAATGELFF.

The chain employs TRBV7-2 and TRBJ2-2, with a tentative D call TRBD2 (5 bases). Germline values: CDR1 SGHTA, CDR2 FQGNSA. Trimming pared 4 bases from V and 7 bases from J, leaving 10 bases between. There are 13 residues in the CDR3. The CDR3 nucleotides are TGTGCCAGCAGCTCCTCGGGGTTCGGGGAGCTGTTTTTT. Translated, it gives CASSSSGFGELFF.

V gene TRBV4-1 combines with J gene TRBJ1-5; D is unresolved. The CDR3 runs 18 residues. V was pared by 0 bases and J by 0 bases, with 15 bases between. Germline-derived CDR1 and CDR2 are MGHRA and YSYEKL. The CDR3 spells CASSQDPSQQISNQPQHF. The CDR3 nucleotides read TGCGCCAGCAGCCAAGATCCGAGTCAACAGATTAGCAATCAGCCCCAGCATTTT.

This clone is a singleton in its sample. The chain employs TRBV6-5 and TRBJ1-1; D gene ambiguous. CDR3 length equals 14 residues. Germline V lookup: CDR1 MNHEY, CDR2 SVGAGI. V was clipped by 5 bases and J by 4 bases, with 14 bases between them. CDR3 protein: CASSGLEGPTEAFF. CDR3 nucleotides: TGTGCCAGCAGTGGACTAGAAGGGCCCACTGAAGCTTTCTTT.

V and J are TRBV5-6 and TRBJ2-2, with 10 nucleotides matching TRBD2. The germline V gene encodes CDR1 SGHDT and CDR2 YYEEEE. CDR3 length: 17 residues. V trimming: 0 bases; J trimming: 8 bases; junction bases outside the gene matches: 10. In nucleotides, the CDR3 is TGTGCCAGCAGCTTGGCCCTCACGGGACTAGCGTCGGGGGAGCTGTTTTTT. It codes for CASSLALTGLASGELFF.

The chain links TRBV6-1 to TRBJ1-2, with TRBD1 matching over 7 bases. V was clipped by 8 bases and J by 0 bases; unmatched bases: 9. This CDR3 has 15 residues. CDR1 and CDR2 (germline): MNHNS, SASEGT. The DNA for the CDR3 is TGTGCCAGCGTCCCTCGGACAGGTACTAACTATGGCTACACCTTC. Protein product: CASVPRTGTNYGYTF.

The gene calls are TRBV9 and TRBJ1-3, with 7 bases that match TRBD1. Germline V gene data show CDR1 as SGDLS and CDR2 as YYNGEE. After removal of 3 bases from V and 2 bases from J, the junction contained 2 bases not matched to a gene. This CDR3 comprises 14 residues. CDR3 nucleotide sequence: TGTGCCAGCAGCGCTGGGACAGCTGGAAACACCATATATTTT. It encodes CASSAGTAGNTIYF.